This paragraph reports one TCR beta chain. Its target is unknown. Each and every patient relapsed after autologous stem cell transplantation, and patients got differing brentuximab vedotin exposure. Through magnetic negative selection, CD8+ T cells were separated from PBMCs that had been thawed. Best overall response was complete response, partial response or progressive disease in these relapsed/refractory classical Hodgkin lymphoma patients. This entry is derived from a study of PD-1 blockade in classical Hodgkin lymphoma. Broader study findings: Complete responders started with a diversity level that resembled newly diagnosed patients at baseline. Compared with baseline, CD4+ but not CD8+ TCR diversity had risen significantly by C4D1. Newly diagnosed patients reportedly had lower baseline TCR diversity than healthy donors.

Method: immunoSEQ multiplex PCR; TCRdb's copy keeps in-frame clones and lacks some. The sample contains about 7,900 clones, about 86% of which appear only once. Sample: CD8+ T cells from blood, taken at baseline. The receptor was derived from a human donor with classical Hodgkin lymphoma.

CDR3 region: CASSLVGGLRTDTQYF. The CDR3 DNA follows: TGTGCCAGCAGCTTAGTGGGGGGCCTACGCACAGATACGCAGTATTTT. The genes are TRBV13 and TRBJ2-3; D may be TRBD1 or TRBD2 (6 bases each). The V end lost 1 base, the J end lost 1 base, and 12 bases lay between the germline ends. Looked up from germline, CDR1 is PRHDT and CDR2 is FYEKMQ (reference sequence). The CDR3 is 16 amino acids. Drawing the rest from reference TRBV13 and TRBJ2-3, the complete variable domain is AAGVIQSPRHLIKEKRETATLKCYPIPRHDTVYWYQQGPGQDPQFLISFYEKMQSDKGSIPDRFSAQQFSDYHSELNMSSLELGDSALYFCASSLVGGLRTDTQYFGPGTRLTVL.